One and the same sample provided the 4 T cell receptor beta chains below, sequenced in a study of blood T cell repertoires in COVID-19. Sequenced by immunoSEQ multiplex PCR; TCRdb stores in-frame clones only, minus some. The table has some 250,000 clones, approximately 83% seen once. Material: PBMCs or T cells enriched from blood (not recorded which). The origin of the receptors is a woman between 45 and 60 years old who had recovered from COVID-19.

The rearrangement links TRBV2 to TRBJ2-7, with a possible D match to TRBD2 (6 bases). V gave up 7 bases and J gave up 3 bases, with 16 bases separating them. The CDR3 has 14 amino acids. Germline V gives CDR1 SNHLY, CDR2 FYNNEI. CDR3 residues: CASNRDWGSYEQYF. The CDR3 coding sequence is TGTGCCAGCAATCGGGACTGGGGGAGCTACGAGCAGTACTTC.

The chain is built from TRBV6-5 and TRBJ1-1, with TRBD1 matching over 10 bases. CDR1 is MNHEY and CDR2 is SVGAGI in the germline V gene. This CDR3 is built from 16 residues. V shed 2 bases and J 4 bases; nucleotides not matched to a gene: 7. CDR3 residues: CASSYGTGVLGTEAFF. The CDR3 DNA sequence: TGTGCCAGCAGTTACGGGACAGGGGTTCTCGGCACTGAAGCTTTCTTT.

The chain uses TRBV4-1 and TRBJ2-1; weak D call: TRBD2 (5 bases). The germline V gene encodes CDR1 MGHRA and CDR2 YSYEKL. This CDR3 is 16 amino acids long. Trimming stripped 3 bases from V and 7 bases from J, with 19 bases between. The CDR3 region is CASSQNSGLVGNEQFF. Written as DNA, the CDR3 is TGCGCCAGCAGCCAGAACTCCGGACTCGTGGGAAATGAGCAGTTCTTC.

V usage is TRBV4-1 and J usage is TRBJ1-4; D is uncertain. The CDR3 runs to 15 residues. Germline V gene sequence: CDR1 MGHRA, CDR2 YSYEKL. Trimming removed 2 bases from V and 8 bases from J, with 15 bases in between. Here the CDR3 reads CASSQRQNLEEKLFF. CDR3 coding DNA: TGCGCCAGCAGCCAAAGGCAGAACCTAGAAGAAAAACTGTTTTTT.